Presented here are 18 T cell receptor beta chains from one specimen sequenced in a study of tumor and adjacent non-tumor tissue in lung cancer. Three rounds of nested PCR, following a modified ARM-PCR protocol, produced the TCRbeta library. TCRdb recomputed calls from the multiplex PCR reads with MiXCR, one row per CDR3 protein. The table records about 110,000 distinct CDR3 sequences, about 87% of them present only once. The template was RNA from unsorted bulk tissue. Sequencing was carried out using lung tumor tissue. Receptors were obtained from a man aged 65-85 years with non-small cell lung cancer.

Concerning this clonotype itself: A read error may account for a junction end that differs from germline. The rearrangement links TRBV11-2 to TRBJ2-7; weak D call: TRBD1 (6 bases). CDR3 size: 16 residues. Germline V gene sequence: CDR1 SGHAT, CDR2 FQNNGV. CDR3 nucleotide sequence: TGTGCCAGCAAGCCCCCCGCCGGGACACCAACCTACGAACAGTACTTC. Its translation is CASKPPAGTPTYEQYF.

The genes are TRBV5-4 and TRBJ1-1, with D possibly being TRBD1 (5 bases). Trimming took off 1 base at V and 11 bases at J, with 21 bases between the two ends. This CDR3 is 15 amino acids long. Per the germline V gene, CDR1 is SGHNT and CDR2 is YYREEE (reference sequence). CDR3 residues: CASSLLGGRNSDAFF. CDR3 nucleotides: TGTGCCAGCAGCTTGCTGGGGGGTCGGAACAGTGATGCTTTCTTT.

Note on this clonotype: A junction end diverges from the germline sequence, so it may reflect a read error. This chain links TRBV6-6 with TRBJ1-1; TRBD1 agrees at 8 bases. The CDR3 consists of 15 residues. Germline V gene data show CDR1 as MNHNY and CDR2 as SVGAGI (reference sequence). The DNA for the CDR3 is TGTGCCAGCTCGAACAGGGGGTTTATGAACACTGAAGCTTCCTTT. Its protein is CASSNRGFMNTEASF.

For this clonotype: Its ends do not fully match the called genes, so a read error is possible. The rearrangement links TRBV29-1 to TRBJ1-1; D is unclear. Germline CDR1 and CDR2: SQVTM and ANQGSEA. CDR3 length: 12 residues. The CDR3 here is CSVVTKRPEAFF. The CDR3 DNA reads TGCAGCGTTGTGACGAAGAGGCCTGAAGCCTTCTTT.

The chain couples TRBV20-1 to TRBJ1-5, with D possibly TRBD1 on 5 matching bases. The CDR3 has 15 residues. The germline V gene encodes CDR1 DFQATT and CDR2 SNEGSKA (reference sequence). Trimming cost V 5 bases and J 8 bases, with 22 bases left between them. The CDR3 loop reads CSAGGQGLLQKPQHF. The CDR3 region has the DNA TGCAGTGCTGGAGGACAAGGGCTCTTGCAGAAGCCCCAGCATTTT.

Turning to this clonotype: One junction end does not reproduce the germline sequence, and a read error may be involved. The CDR3, as DNA: TGTGCCAACAGTACGAGGGCGCTTCTCCCCCAAGAGACCCAGTACTTC. Protein: CANSTRALLPQETQYF. The rearrangement joins TRBV28 to TRBJ2-5; D might be TRBD2 (5 bases). The CDR3 is 16 residues long. Germline CDR1 is MDHEN and CDR2 is SYDVKM.

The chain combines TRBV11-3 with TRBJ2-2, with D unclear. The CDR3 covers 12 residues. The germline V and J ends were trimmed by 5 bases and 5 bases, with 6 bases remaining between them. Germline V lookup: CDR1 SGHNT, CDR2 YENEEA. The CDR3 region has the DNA TGTGCCAGCAGCCCCGGGACCGGGGAGCTGTTTTTT. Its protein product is CASSPGTGELFF.

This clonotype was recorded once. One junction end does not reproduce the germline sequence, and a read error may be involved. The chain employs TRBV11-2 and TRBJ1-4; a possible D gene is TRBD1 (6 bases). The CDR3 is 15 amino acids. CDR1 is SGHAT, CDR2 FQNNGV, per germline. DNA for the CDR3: TGTGCCAGCAGCAGAAGTGGGACAAGTGGTGAAAAGCTGTTTTTT. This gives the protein CASSRSGTSGEKLFF.

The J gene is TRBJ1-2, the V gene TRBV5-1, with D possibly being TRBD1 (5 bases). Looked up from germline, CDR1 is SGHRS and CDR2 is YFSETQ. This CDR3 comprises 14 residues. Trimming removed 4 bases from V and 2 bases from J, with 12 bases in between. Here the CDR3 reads CASSPGTGNYGYTF. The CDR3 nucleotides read TGCGCCAGCAGCCCGGGGACCGGCAACTATGGCTACACCTTC.

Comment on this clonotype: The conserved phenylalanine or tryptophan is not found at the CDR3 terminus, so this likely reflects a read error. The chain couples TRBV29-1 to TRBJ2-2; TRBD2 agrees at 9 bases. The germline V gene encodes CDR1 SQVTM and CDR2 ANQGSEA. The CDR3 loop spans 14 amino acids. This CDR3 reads CNSDEAGGTGELFY. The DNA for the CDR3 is TGCAACTCTGACGAAGCGGGGGGCACCGGGGAGCTGTTTTAT.

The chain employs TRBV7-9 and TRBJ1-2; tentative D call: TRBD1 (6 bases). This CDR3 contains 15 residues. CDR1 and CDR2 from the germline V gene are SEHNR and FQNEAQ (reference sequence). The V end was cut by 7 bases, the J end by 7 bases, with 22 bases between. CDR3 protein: CASTLEGVGFFGYTF. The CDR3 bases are TGTGCCAGCACGTTAGAGGGGGTCGGATTCTTTGGCTACACCTTC.

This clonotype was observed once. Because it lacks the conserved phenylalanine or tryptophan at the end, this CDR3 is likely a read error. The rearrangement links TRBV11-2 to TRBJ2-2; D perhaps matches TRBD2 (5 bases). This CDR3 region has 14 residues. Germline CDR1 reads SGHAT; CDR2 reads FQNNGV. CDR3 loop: CASSLVSQSGKLFL. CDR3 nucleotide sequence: TGTGCCAGCAGCCTGGTCAGTCAGTCCGGGAAGCTGTTTTTG.

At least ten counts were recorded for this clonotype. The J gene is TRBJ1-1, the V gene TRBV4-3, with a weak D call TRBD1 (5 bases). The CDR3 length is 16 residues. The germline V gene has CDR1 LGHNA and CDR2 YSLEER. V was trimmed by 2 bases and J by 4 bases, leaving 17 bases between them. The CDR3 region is CASSQTSAGRGTEAFF. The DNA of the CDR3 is TGCGCCAGCAGCCAAACATCAGCAGGTAGGGGCACTGAAGCTTTCTTT.

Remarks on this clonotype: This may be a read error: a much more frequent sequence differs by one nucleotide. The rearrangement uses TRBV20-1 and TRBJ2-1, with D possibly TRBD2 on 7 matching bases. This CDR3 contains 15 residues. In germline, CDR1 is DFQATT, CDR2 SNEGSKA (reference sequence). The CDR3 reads CIASLGGGSPGEQFF. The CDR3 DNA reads TGCATTGCTAGTTTGGGGGGCGGGAGCCCGGGTGAGCAGTTCTTC.

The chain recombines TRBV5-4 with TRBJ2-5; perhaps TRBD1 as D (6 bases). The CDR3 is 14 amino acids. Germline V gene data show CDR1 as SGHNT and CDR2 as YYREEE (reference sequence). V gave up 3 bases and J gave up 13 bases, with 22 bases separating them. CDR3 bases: TGTGCCAGCAGCTCCCTGGACAGCCAAGAGAACCGGTACTTC. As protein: CASSSLDSQENRYF.

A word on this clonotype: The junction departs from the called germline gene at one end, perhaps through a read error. The CDR3 reads CASSEDLQTNSYEQYF. The CDR3 DNA reads TGCGCCAGCAGCGAAGATCTGCAGACTAACTCCTACGAGCAGTACTTC. The chain links TRBV4-3 to TRBJ2-7; D is possibly TRBD2 (5 bases). The CDR3 contains 16 residues. Germline CDR1 reads LGHNA; CDR2 reads YSLEER.

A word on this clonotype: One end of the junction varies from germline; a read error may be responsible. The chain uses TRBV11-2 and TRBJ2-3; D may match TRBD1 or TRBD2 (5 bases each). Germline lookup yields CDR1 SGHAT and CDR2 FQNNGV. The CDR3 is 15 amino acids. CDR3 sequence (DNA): TGTGCCAGCAGCTTAGTGGTGAGGGGCACATATACGCAGTATTTT. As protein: CASSLVVRGTYTQYF.

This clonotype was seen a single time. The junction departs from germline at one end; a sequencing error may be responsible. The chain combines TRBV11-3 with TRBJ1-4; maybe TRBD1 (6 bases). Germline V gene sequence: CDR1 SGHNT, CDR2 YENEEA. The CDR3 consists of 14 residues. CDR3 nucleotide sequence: TGTGTCAACAGTAGGACAGTCTCTGGTGAAGAACTGTTTTTT. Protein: CVNSRTVSGEELFF.